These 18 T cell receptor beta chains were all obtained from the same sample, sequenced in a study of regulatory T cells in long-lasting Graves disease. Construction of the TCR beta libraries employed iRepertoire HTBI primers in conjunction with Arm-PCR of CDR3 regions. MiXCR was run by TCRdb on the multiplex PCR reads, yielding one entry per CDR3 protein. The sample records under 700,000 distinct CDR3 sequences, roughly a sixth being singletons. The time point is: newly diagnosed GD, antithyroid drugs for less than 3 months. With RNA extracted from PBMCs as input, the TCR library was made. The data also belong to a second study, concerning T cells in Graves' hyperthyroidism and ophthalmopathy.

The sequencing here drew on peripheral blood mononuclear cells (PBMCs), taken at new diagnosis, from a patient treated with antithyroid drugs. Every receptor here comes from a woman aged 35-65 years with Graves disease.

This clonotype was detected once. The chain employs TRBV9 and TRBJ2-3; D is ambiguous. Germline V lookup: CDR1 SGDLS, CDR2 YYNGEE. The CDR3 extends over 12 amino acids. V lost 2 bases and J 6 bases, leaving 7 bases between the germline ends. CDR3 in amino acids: CASSVYGDTQYF. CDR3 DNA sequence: TGTGCCAGCAGCGTCTACGGGGATACGCAGTATTTT.

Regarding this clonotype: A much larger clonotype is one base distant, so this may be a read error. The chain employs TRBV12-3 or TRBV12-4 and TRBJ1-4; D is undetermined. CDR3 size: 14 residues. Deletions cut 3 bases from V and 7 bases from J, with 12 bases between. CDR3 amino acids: CASSLTQGVEKLFF. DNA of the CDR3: TGTGCCAGCAGTTTGACCCAAGGAGTTGAAAAACTGTTTTTT.

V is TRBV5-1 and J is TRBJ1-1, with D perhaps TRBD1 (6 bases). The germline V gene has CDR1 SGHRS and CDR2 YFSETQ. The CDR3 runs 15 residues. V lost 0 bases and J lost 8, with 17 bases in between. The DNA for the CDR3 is TGCGCCAGCAGCTTGGACGCGACAGGTGGGGGGGAAGCTTTCTTT. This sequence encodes CASSLDATGGGEAFF. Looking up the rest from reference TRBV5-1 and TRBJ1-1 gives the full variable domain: KAGVTQTPRYLIKTRGQQVTLSCSPISGHRSVSWYQQTPGQGLQFLFEYFSETQRNKGNFPGRFSGRQFSNSRSEMNVSTLELGDSALYLCASSLDATGGGEAFFGQGTRLTVV.

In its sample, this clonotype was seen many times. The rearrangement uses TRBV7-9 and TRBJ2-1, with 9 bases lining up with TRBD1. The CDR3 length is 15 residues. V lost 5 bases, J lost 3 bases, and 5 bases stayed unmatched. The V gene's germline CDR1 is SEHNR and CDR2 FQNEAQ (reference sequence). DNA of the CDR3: TGTGCCAGCAGCCACCCGGACAGGGGCTACAATGAGCAGTTCTTC. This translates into CASSHPDRGYNEQFF.

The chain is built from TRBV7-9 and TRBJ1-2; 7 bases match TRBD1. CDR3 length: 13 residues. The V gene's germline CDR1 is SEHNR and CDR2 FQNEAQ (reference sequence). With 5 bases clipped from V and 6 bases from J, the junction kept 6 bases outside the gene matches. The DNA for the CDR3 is TGTGCCAGCAGCCCCCCGGGACAGAATGGCTACACCTTC. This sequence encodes CASSPPGQNGYTF.

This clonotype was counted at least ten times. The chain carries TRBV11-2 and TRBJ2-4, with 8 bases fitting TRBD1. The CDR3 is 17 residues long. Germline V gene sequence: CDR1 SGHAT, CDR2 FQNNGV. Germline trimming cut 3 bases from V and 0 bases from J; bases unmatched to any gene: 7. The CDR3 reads CASSFFYRGIAKNIQYF. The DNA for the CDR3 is TGTGCCAGCAGCTTTTTTTACAGGGGGATAGCCAAAAACATTCAGTACTTC.

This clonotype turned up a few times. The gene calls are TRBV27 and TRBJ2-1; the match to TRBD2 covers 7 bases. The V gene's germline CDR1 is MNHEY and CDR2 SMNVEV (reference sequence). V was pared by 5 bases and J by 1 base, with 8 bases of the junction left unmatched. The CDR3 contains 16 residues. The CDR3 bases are TGTGCCAGCAGTCCGTCGGGGGGTCTTTCCTACAATGAGCAGTTCTTC. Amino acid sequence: CASSPSGGLSYNEQFF.

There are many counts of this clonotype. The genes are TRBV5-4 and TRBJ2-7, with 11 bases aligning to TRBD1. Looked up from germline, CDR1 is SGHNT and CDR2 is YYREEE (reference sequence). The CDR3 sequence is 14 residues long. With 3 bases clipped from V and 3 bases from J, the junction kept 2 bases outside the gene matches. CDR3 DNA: TGTGCCAGCAGCTGGGGACAGGGGGACTACGAGCAGTACTTC. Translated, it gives CASSWGQGDYEQYF.

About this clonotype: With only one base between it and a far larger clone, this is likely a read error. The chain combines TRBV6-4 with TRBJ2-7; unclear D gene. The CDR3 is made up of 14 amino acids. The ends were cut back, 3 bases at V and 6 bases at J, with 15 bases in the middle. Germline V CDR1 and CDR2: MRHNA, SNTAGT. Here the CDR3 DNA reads TGTGCCAGCAGTGAGAGCCGCTGGGATCTCGAGCAGTACTTC. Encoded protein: CASSESRWDLEQYF.

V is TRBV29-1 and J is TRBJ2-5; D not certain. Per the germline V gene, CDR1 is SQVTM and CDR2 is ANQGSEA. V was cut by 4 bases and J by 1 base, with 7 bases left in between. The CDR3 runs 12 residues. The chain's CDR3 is CSVGGSQETQYF. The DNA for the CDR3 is TGCAGCGTTGGCGGAAGCCAAGAGACCCAGTACTTC. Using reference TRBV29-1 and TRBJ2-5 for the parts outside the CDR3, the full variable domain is SAVISQKPSRDICQRGTSLTIQCQVDSQVTMMFWYRQQPGQSLTLIATANQGSEATYESGFVIDKFPISRPNLTFSTLTVSNMSPEDSSIYLCSVGGSQETQYFGPGTRLLVL.

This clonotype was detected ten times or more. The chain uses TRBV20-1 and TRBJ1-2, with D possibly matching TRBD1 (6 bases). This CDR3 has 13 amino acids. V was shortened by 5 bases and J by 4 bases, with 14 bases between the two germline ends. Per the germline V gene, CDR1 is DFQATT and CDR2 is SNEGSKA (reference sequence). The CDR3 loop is CSALTGSGYGYTF. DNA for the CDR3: TGCAGTGCTCTCACAGGGTCTGGCTATGGCTACACCTTC.

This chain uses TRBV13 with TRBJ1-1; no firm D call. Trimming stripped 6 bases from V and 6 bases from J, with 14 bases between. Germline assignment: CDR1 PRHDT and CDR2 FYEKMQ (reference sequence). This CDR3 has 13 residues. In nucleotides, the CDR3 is TGTGCCAGCAGGGATTCCTCCGACGCTGAAGCTTTCTTT. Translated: CASRDSSDAEAFF.

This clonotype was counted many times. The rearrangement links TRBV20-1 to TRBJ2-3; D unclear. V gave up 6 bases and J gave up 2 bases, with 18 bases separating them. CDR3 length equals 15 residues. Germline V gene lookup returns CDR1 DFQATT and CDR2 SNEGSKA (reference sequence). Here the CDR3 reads CSAIGYSQPTDTQYF. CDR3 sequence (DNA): TGCAGTGCCATAGGGTATAGCCAGCCCACAGATACGCAGTATTTT.

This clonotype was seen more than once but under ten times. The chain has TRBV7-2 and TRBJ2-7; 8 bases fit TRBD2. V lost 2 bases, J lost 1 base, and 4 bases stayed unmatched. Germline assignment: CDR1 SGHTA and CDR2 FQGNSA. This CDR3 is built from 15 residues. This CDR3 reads CASSLSGGTSYEQYF. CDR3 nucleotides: TGTGCCAGCAGCTTAAGCGGGGGAACTTCCTACGAGCAGTACTTC.

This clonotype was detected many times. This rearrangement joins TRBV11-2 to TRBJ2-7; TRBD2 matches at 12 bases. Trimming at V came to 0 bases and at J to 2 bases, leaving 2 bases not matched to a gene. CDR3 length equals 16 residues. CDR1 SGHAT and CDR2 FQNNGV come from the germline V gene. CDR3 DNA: TGTGCCAGCAGCTTAGACGGACTAGCGGGAACCTACGAGCAGTACTTC. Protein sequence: CASSLDGLAGTYEQYF.

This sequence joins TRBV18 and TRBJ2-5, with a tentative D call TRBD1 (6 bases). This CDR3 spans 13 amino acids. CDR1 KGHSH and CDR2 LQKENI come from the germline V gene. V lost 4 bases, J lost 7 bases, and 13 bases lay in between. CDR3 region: CASSLTGRVTQYF. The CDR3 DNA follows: TGTGCCAGCTCACTAACAGGGCGAGTGACCCAGTACTTC.

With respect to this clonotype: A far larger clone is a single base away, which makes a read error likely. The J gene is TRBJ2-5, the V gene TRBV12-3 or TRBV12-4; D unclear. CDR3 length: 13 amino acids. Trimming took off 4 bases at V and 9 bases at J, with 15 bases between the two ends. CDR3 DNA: TGTGCCAGCAGTTACCCGATCTCACAACCCCAGTACTTC. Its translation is CASSYPISQPQYF.

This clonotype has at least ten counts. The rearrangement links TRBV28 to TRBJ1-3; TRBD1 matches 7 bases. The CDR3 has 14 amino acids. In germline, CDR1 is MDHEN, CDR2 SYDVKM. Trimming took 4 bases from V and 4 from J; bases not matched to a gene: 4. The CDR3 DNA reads TGTGCCAGCAGTTCCGCAGGGGGGGGAAACACCATATATTTT. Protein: CASSSAGGGNTIYF.